This T cell receptor beta chain comes out of a study of T cells in Graves' hyperthyroidism and ophthalmopathy (dated by TCRdb to the late 2010s). Study-level background: Peripheral blood samples were taken at initial diagnosis, before any treatment was given. A discovery cohort of about 100 patients, about 43 with Graves' ophthalmopathy and over 55 with stable Graves' hyperthyroidism, was used to find distinguishing TCR V-J signatures. Prospective prediction of ophthalmopathy was tested in an independent validation cohort of some 20 hyperthyroidism patients and 17 patients who later progressed to ophthalmopathy. The roughly 90 discovery patients were divided at random into training and test sets in a 7:3 ratio. In roughly six Graves' hyperthyroidism patients, the study also compared T-cell repertoires from thyroid tissue with T-cell repertoires from blood. After sampling, hyperthyroidism patients received methimazole starting at 30 mg daily, and ophthalmopathy patients received high-dose intravenous methylprednisolone. The paper reports TCR Vbeta CDR3 sequencing of approximately 140 peripheral blood samples: under 45 ophthalmopathy, roughly 74 hyperthyroidism and approximately 17 progressor patients.

Amplification of TCR beta CDR3 regions was carried out from RNA transcripts. A first-round RT-PCR of the TCR CDR3 used the HTBI primer set with the Qiagen OneStep RT-PCR kit. A second multiplex PCR round built the libraries, followed by size selection and purification. Libraries were sequenced paired-end with 100 bp reads on an Illumina HiSeq2000. On the study's bioinformatics: Raw data were processed with SOAPnuke, discarding reads with adapters, uncalled bases, mean Phred below 15, or no exact constant-primer or identifier match. High-quality paired reads were merged with COPE v1.2.5, and unique nucleotide sequences were defined as clonotypes. MiTCR v1.1 was used to align the clonotypes against IMGT TRBV, TRBD and TRBJ reference segments. The analysis was restricted to V-J combinations with a frequency above 0.0001, which together covered approximately 99% of the repertoires. The TCS score was defined as the ratio of F50 (clonal expansion) to E x V (chaos), calculated using BLOSUM62-based TCRdist between CDR3 peptides within each V-J. Welch's t-statistics and random forest reduced 500 to 550 V-J features to 13, which were used in a naive Bayes classifier (R e1071). Clones were called with MiXCR by TCRdb after fastp trimmed the public reads at Q25, and only in-frame beta chains were retained. One record per CDR3 amino acid sequence lists the most common genes and DNA. Clone size and V and J calls follow TCRdb, not the original study. The sample includes fewer than 700,000 distinct CDR3 sequences, with around 16% observed a single time. The ten most abundant clones make up 3.8% of the sample.

This clonotype was found many times. Its cognate antigen has yet to be identified. One base away there is no much larger clone; base qualities are not given. From the cysteine up to the phenylalanine, the CDR3 has a length of 15 residues. Left in the record is the CDR3 DNA by itself, 45 bases read in frame from the first base. V is shortened by 2 bases, J by 3 bases, and the region joining them spans 13 bases. Stable Graves' hyperthyroidism was defined as the absence of progression to ophthalmopathy over 18 months of follow-up. Hyperthyroidism patients were newly diagnosed, with disease duration under 2 months, and aged 18 to 65 years. Exclusion was applied to patients with uncontrolled infections, other autoimmune diseases, pregnancy or lactation. Diagnoses were established on the basis of clinical symptoms, serum thyroxine and TRAb, thyroid ultrasound, and orbital computed tomography. Ficoll-Paque density gradient centrifugation was used to isolate PBMCs from 8.5 to 10 ml of fresh peripheral blood. Total RNA was extracted with Trizol reagent, and quality was checked on an Agilent 2100 Bioanalyzer.

Study-wide findings and limitations: Sample size was not statistically predetermined, and blinding of investigators to group allocation was not performed. In validation, the model predicted progression to ophthalmopathy with 55% to 71% sensitivity and less than 80% specificity, a median of about six months before onset. A 13 V-J signature model separated ophthalmopathy from stable hyperthyroidism, with approximately 87% sensitivity and roughly 82% specificity in cross-validation and 80%/75% in testing. Most expanded thyroid clonotypes (frequency above 0.001) were also found in blood, which suggests that blood repertoires may mirror thyroid immune responses.

This receptor was obtained from a woman in her thirties with Graves' hyperthyroidism. Sequencing was carried out using blood. The V and J genes are TRBV12-3 or TRBV12-4 and TRBJ1-1; TRBD1 is perhaps the D gene, given 5 matching bases. The DNA sequence is given as TGTGCCAGCAGTTTACGGGGCCAGGGAGACACTGAAGCTTTCTTT. It translates to CASSLRGQGDTEAFF.